The TCR beta chain under discussion was sequenced for a study of blood T cell repertoires in COVID-19. Looking at the study overall: The United States, Italy and Spain provided the acute and convalescent COVID-19 samples. T cells, B-cell-depleted T cells, or PBMCs supplied cDNA or gDNA.

V lost 5 bases and J lost 1; bases outside the gene matches: 7. Germline assignment: CDR1 SGHTA and CDR2 FQGNSA. The CDR3 totals 16 residues. The count of this clone is one. In the authors' workflow: Quantification of nucleated cells was approximated via reference gene primer amplification. TCRdb keeps only in-frame clones here, not all; method: immunoSEQ multiplex PCR. That table is the source of V, J and clone size, and D and trimming were worked out from the DNA. The sample lists about 48,000 clones, about 85% occurring once. Sequenced input: peripheral blood. The chain combines TRBV7-2 with TRBJ1-3; 8 bases are shared with TRBD1. This sequence was found in a woman between 55 and 75 years old with acute or convalescent COVID-19. The CDR3 sequence: CASSRTGFISGNTIYF. CDR3 bases: TGTGCCAGCAGCAGGACAGGGTTTATTTCTGGAAACACCATATATTTT.